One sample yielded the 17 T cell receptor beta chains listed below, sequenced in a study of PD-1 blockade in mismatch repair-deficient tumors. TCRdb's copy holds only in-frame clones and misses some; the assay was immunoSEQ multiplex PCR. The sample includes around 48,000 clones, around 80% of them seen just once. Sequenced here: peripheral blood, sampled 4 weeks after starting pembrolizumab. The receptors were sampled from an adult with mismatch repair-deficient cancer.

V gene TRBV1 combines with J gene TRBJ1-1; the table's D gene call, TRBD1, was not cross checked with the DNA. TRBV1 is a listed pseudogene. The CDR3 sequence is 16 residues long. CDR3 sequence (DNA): TGCACCACCCCCCCCCGGATCGACAGGGGAGGAGCTGAAGCTTTCTTT. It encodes CTTPPRIDRGGAEAFF.

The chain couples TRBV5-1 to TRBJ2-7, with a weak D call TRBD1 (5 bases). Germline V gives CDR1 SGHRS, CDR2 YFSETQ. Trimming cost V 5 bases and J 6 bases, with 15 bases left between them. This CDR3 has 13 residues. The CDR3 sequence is CASRPDDGAEQYF. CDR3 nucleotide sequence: TGCGCCAGCAGACCTGACGATGGGGCCGAGCAGTACTTC.

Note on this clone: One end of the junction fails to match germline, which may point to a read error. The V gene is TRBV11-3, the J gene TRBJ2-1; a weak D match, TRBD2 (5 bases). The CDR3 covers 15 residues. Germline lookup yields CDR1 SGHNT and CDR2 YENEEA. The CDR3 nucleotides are TGTGCCAGCAGTTTAGGGAGCCCAGAATACAATGAGCAGTTCTTC. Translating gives CASSLGSPEYNEQFF.

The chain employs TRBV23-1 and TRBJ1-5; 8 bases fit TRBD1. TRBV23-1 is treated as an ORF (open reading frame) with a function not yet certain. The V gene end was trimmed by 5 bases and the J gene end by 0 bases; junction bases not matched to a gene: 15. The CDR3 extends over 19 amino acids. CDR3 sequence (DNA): TGCGCCAGCAGTTTCAAAGCAAGGGACAGGCACTTTAGCAATCAGCCCCAGCATTTT. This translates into CASSFKARDRHFSNQPQHF.

Written as DNA, the CDR3 is TGCGCCAGCAGCCAGATTCCAGCGGGAGGCTACAATGAGCAGTTCTTC. It yields the protein CASSQIPAGGYNEQFF. The V and J genes are TRBV4-3 and TRBJ2-1, with 9 nucleotides matching TRBD2. CDR3 length equals 16 residues. The germline CDR1 and CDR2 sequences are LGHNA and YSLEER. V lost 3 bases and J lost 3; bases outside the gene matches: 6.

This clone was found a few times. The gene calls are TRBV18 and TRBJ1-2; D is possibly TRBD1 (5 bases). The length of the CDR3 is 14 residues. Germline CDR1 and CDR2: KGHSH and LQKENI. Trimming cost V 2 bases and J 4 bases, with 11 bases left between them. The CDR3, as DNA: TGTGCCAGCTCACCAGGGACTGACATCTATGGCTACACCTTC. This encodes CASSPGTDIYGYTF. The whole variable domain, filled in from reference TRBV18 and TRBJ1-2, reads NAGVMQNPRHLVRRRGQEARLRCSPMKGHSHVYWYRQLPEEGLKFMVYLQKENIIDESGMPKERFSAEFPKEGPSILRIQQVVRGDSAAYFCASSPGTDIYGYTFGSGTRLTVV.

The CDR3 protein is CASSPKTAAATYNEQFF. The CDR3 DNA is TGTGCCAGCTCACCTAAGACGGCAGCGGCCACCTACAATGAGCAGTTCTTC. The genes are TRBV18 and TRBJ2-1, with D maybe TRBD2 (5 bases). The germline V and J ends were trimmed by 3 bases and 2 bases, with 17 bases remaining between them. The CDR3 length is 17 residues. CDR1 is KGHSH and CDR2 is LQKENI in the germline V gene.

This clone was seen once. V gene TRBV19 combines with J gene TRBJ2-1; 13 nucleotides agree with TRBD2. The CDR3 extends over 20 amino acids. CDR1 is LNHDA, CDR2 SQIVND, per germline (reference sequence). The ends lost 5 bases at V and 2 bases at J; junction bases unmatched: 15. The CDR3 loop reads CASSFSGLAGEWSAYNEQFF. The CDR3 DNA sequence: TGTGCCAGTAGTTTCTCCGGACTAGCGGGAGAATGGAGCGCCTACAATGAGCAGTTCTTC.

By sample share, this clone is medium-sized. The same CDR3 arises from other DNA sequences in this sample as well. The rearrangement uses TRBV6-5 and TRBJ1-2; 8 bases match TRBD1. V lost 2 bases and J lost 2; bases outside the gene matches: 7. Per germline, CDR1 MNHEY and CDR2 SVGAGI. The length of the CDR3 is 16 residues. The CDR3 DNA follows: TGTGCCAGCAGTTACCTGTCGACAGGGGCGAACTATGGCTACACCTTC. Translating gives CASSYLSTGANYGYTF.

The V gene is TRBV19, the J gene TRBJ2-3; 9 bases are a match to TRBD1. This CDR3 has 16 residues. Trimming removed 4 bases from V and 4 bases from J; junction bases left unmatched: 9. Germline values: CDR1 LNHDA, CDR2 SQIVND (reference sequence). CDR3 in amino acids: CASSTITGGGSDTQYF. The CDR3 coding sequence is TGTGCCAGTAGTACAATAACAGGGGGCGGGTCAGATACGCAGTATTTT.

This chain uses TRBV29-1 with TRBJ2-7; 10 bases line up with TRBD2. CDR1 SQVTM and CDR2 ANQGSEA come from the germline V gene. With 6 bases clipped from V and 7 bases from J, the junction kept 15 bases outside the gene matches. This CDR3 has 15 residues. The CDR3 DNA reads TGCAGCGTCACGGAAGCTAGCGGGGGCGGAGGGGAGCAGTACTTC. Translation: CSVTEASGGGGEQYF.

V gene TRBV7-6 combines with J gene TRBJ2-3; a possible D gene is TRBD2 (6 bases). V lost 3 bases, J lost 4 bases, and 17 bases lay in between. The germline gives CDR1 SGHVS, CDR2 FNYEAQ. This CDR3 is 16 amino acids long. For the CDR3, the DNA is TGTGCCAGCAGCTTGGCTAGCGCGAAGATTGCAGATACGCAGTATTTT. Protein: CASSLASAKIADTQYF.

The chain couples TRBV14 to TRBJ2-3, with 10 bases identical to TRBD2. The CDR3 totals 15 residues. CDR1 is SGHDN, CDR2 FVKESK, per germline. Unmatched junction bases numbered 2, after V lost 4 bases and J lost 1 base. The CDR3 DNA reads TGTGCCAGCAGCCGCGGGACTAGCGGCACAGATACGCAGTATTTT. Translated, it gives CASSRGTSGTDTQYF.

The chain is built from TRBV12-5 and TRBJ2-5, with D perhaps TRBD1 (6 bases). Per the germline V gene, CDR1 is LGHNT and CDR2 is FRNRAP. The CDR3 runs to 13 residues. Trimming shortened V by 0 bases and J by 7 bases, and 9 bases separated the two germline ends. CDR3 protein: CASGLVGGPTQYF. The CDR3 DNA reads TGTGCTAGTGGTTTGGTAGGGGGTCCGACCCAGTACTTC. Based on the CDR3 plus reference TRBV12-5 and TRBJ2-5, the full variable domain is DARVTQTPRHKVTEMGQEVTMRCQPILGHNTVFWYRQTMMQGLELLAYFRNRAPLDDSGMPKDRFSAEMPDATLATLKIQPSEPRDSAVYFCASGLVGGPTQYFGPGTRLLVL.

The CDR3 is CASSGGTAYGYTF. The CDR3 DNA sequence: TGTGCCAGCAGTGGGGGGACAGCCTATGGCTACACCTTC. This chain uses TRBV6-6 with TRBJ1-2, with 7 positions matching TRBD1. V was clipped by 5 bases and J by 4 bases; unmatched bases: 4. The V gene's germline CDR1 is MNHNY and CDR2 SVGAGI (reference sequence). The CDR3 runs to 13 residues.

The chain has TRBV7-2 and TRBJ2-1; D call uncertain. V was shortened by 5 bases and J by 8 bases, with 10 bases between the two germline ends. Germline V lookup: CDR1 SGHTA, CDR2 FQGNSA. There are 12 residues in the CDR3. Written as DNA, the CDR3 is TGTGCCAGCAGCCCAGTAGTGGATGAGCAGTTCTTC. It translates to CASSPVVDEQFF.

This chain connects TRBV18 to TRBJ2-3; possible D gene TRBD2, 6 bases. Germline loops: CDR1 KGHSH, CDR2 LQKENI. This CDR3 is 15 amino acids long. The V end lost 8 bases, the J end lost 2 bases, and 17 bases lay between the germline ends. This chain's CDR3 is CASRIPRDLTDTQYF. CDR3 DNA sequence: TGTGCCAGCCGCATTCCGCGGGACCTCACAGATACGCAGTATTTT.